What follows are 3 T cell receptor beta chains derived from one specimen sequenced in a study of regulatory T cells in long-lasting Graves disease. Time point noted: newly diagnosed GD, antithyroid drugs for less than 3 months. Scientists built the TCR library using RNA that was extracted from PBMCs. Relying on iRepertoire HTBI primers and Arm-PCR of CDR3 regions, the team built TCR beta libraries. One entry per CDR3 protein results from TCRdb running MiXCR on the multiplex PCR reads. The table has a few hundred thousand distinct CDR3 sequences, roughly 15% seen once; the top ten hold 20% to 25%. The sample was also linked to a second study, of T cells in Graves' hyperthyroidism and ophthalmopathy.

The material was peripheral blood mononuclear cells (PBMCs), obtained at new diagnosis, from a patient treated with antithyroid drugs. These receptors were taken from a woman under 30 with Graves disease.

There are many counts of this clonotype. Since the CDR3 does not end with the conserved phenylalanine or tryptophan, this likely comes from a read error. The rearrangement uses TRBV28 and TRBJ2-5, with 11 bases fitting TRBD2. V dropped 7 bases and J dropped 5; count of bases not matched to a gene: 15. Germline CDR1 and CDR2: MDHEN and SYDVKM. The CDR3 consists of 17 residues. The CDR3 DNA is TGTGCCAGCACCCCGCCCGTCGGGACTAGCGGTTCGGAGACCCAGTACTCC. Amino acid sequence: CASTPPVGTSGSETQYS.

This clonotype was seen at least ten times. J is TRBJ2-1 and V is TRBV28, with D perhaps TRBD2 (6 bases). CDR1 MDHEN and CDR2 SYDVKM come from the germline V gene. Trimming cost V 5 bases and J 7 bases, with 12 bases left between them. The CDR3 has 13 amino acids. CDR3: CASSPGRINEQFF. CDR3 nucleotide sequence: TGTGCCAGCAGTCCAGGGAGGATAAATGAGCAGTTCTTC.

With respect to this clonotype: Just one base apart from a much larger clone, this may be a read error. The chain is built from TRBV4-3 and TRBJ2-7, with 8 bases fitting TRBD2. Germline CDR1 is LGHNA and CDR2 is YSLEER. The ends lost 2 bases at V and 3 bases at J; junction bases unmatched: 3. This CDR3 comprises 14 residues. This CDR3 reads CASSQRGTSYEQYF. The CDR3 DNA is TGCGCCAGCAGCCAACGCGGGACTAGCTACGAGCAGTACTTC.